Following are 19 T cell receptor beta chains from one sample sequenced in a study of PD-L1 blockade in urothelial cancer. Repertoires were generated with immunoSEQ multiplex PCR, while TCRdb's copy carries only in-frame clones and drops some. The sample consists of about 40,000 clones, approximately 83% of them appearing once. The starting material was PBMCs, obtained around atezolizumab (anti-PD-L1) treatment. The receptors were gathered from a man aged 60 to 75 with urothelial cancer.

This clone turned up a few times. The rearrangement joins TRBV2 to TRBJ1-2; 7 nucleotides match TRBD1. V shed 4 bases, J shed 3 bases, and the junction held 5 bases outside the gene matches. CDR1 and CDR2 (germline): SNHLY, FYNNEI. This CDR3 is built from 14 residues. The chain's CDR3 is CASSAQGEDYGYTF. As DNA, the CDR3 is TGTGCCAGCAGTGCTCAGGGGGAGGACTATGGCTACACCTTC.

The chain uses TRBV27 and TRBJ2-7, with a possible D match to TRBD1 (5 bases). The CDR3 extends over 14 amino acids. Trimming left V 0 bases short and J 5 bases short, with 11 bases between. The germline V gene encodes CDR1 MNHEY and CDR2 SMNVEV (reference sequence). CDR3 loop: CASSLSGRVDEQYF. In DNA, the CDR3 is TGTGCCAGCAGTTTATCCGGCAGGGTAGACGAGCAGTACTTC.

This sequence joins TRBV11-2 and TRBJ2-5, with a tentative D call TRBD1 (6 bases). This CDR3 comprises 15 residues. CDR1 SGHAT and CDR2 FQNNGV come from the germline V gene. Between the trimmed V and J ends, which lost 1 base and 3 bases, there was a span of 12 bases. The CDR3 DNA is TGTGCCAGCAGCTTAGCAGGGTACAGGGAAGAGACCCAGTACTTC. It yields the protein CASSLAGYREETQYF.

The rearrangement links TRBV7-9 to TRBJ1-1; a weak D match, TRBD1 (5 bases). In germline, CDR1 is SEHNR, CDR2 FQNEAQ (reference sequence). Trimming took off 2 bases at V and 5 bases at J, with 15 bases between the two ends. The CDR3 extends over 15 amino acids. The CDR3 DNA sequence: TGTGCCAGCAGCTTACTCCAGGGTAGGGATACTGAAGCTTTCTTT. Amino acids: CASSLLQGRDTEAFF.

The genes are TRBV7-9 and TRBJ1-5, with TRBD1 matching over 8 bases. Germline CDR1 SEHNR, CDR2 FQNEAQ (reference sequence). Trimming cost V 4 bases and J 6 bases; bases outside gene matches: 8. There are 15 residues in the CDR3. This CDR3 is CASSSTGGSAQPQHF. The CDR3 bases are TGTGCCAGCAGCTCAACAGGGGGTTCGGCTCAGCCCCAGCATTTT.

CDR3 region: CASSLAGRDSTDTQYF. In DNA form, the CDR3 reads TGTGCCAGCAGCTTAGCAGGCAGGGATAGCACAGATACGCAGTATTTT. The chain combines TRBV7-6 with TRBJ2-3, with D perhaps matching TRBD1 (5 bases). V dropped 0 bases and J dropped 0 bases, with 10 bases sitting between them. This CDR3 spans 16 amino acids. The germline CDR1 and CDR2 sequences are SGHVS and FNYEAQ.

The genes are TRBV28 and TRBJ2-7; 9 bases line up with TRBD1. There are 12 residues in the CDR3. Germline loops: CDR1 MDHEN, CDR2 SYDVKM. The CDR3 region has the DNA TGTGTGACCGGGACAGGGAACTACGAGCAGTACTTC. The encoded protein is CVTGTGNYEQYF.

V gene TRBV29-1 combines with J gene TRBJ1-4, with 8 bases aligning to TRBD1. Germline lookup yields CDR1 SQVTM and CDR2 ANQGSEA. V lost 4 bases, J lost 3 bases, and 4 bases stayed unmatched. CDR3 length: 14 residues. DNA of the CDR3: TGCAGCGTTGGAGGGACAGGTTCTAATGAAAAACTGTTTTTT. This translates into CSVGGTGSNEKLFF.

The chain has TRBV5-1 and TRBJ2-5, with D possibly being TRBD2 (5 bases). Germline lookup yields CDR1 SGHRS and CDR2 YFSETQ. This CDR3 region has 17 residues. Trimming took off 0 bases at V and 1 base at J, with 16 bases between the two ends. CDR3 region: CASSLGGVGPSQETQYF. The CDR3 nucleotides are TGCGCCAGCAGCTTGGGGGGAGTTGGCCCCTCCCAAGAGACCCAGTACTTC.

The DNA for the CDR3 is TGTGCCTGGAGTGAAGCGGGGGGGAGGTACGAGCAGTACTTC. It codes for CAWSEAGGRYEQYF. The chain carries TRBV30 and TRBJ2-7; 10 bases align to TRBD2. Germline lookup yields CDR1 GTSNPN and CDR2 SVGIG (reference sequence). With 1 base clipped from V and 4 bases from J, the junction kept 4 bases outside the gene matches. The CDR3 is 14 residues long. Full variable domain (remainder filled in from reference TRBV30 and TRBJ2-7): SQTIHQWPATLVQPVGSPLSLECTVEGTSNPNLYWYRQAAGRGLQLLFYSVGIGQISSEVPQNLSASRPQDRQFILSSKKLLLSDSGFYLCAWSEAGGRYEQYFGPGTRLTVT.

V is TRBV5-1 and J is TRBJ1-1; D not resolved. The CDR3 loop spans 14 amino acids. Looked up from germline, CDR1 is SGHRS and CDR2 is YFSETQ. Trimming removed 0 bases at V and 2 bases at J, with 8 bases between. CDR3 amino acids: CASSLAGINTEAFF. The CDR3 DNA is TGCGCCAGCAGCTTGGCCGGGATTAACACTGAAGCTTTCTTT.

V is TRBV28 and J is TRBJ2-5; the match to TRBD1 covers 8 bases. Germline assignment: CDR1 MDHEN and CDR2 SYDVKM. The CDR3 runs to 16 residues. Trimming at V came to 5 bases and at J to 0 bases, leaving 8 bases not matched to a gene. The CDR3 DNA follows: TGTGCCAGCAGTCCAGGCAGGGGGCGAAACCAAGAGACCCAGTACTTC. The encoded protein is CASSPGRGRNQETQYF.

The rearrangement joins TRBV2 to TRBJ2-1, with TRBD1 matching 7 bases. Unmatched junction bases numbered 9, after V lost 6 bases and J lost 4 bases. Germline CDR1 and CDR2: SNHLY and FYNNEI. The CDR3 has 15 residues. The CDR3 DNA follows: TGTGCCAGCAGCCGCACTACGGGACAGTACAATGAGCAGTTCTTC. This gives the protein CASSRTTGQYNEQFF.

This clone was seen once. This chain connects TRBV19 to TRBJ2-7; TRBD1 aligns across 8 bases. Germline V CDR1 and CDR2: LNHDA, SQIVND (reference sequence). Trimming at V came to 4 bases and at J to 6 bases, leaving 5 bases not matched to a gene. This CDR3 region has 13 residues. Here the CDR3 DNA reads TGTGCCAGTAGTACCGGACAGGGTTTCGAGCAGTACTTC. This sequence encodes CASSTGQGFEQYF.

V and J are TRBV5-6 and TRBJ2-2, with TRBD2 matching 7 bases. V lost 0 bases, J lost 4 bases, and 6 bases stayed unmatched. The CDR3 is 16 residues long. Germline-derived CDR1 and CDR2 are SGHDT and YYEEEE. The CDR3 bases are TGTGCCAGCAGCTTGGCTACGGGGGGTCGCACCGGGGAGCTGTTTTTT. Translation: CASSLATGGRTGELFF.

The CDR3 loop reads CASSFVAGTQYF. DNA for the CDR3: TGTGCCAGCAGCTTCGTAGCGGGTACGCAGTATTTT. The rearrangement joins TRBV11-2 to TRBJ2-3, with 7 bases aligning to TRBD2. CDR3 length: 12 amino acids. Trimming removed 3 bases from V and 8 bases from J; junction bases left unmatched: 2. CDR1 SGHAT and CDR2 FQNNGV come from the germline V gene. The whole variable domain, remainder taken from reference TRBV11-2 and TRBJ2-3, is EAGVAQSPRYKIIEKRQSVAFWCNPISGHATLYWYQQILGQGPKLLIQFQNNGVVDDSQLPKDRFSAERLKGVDSTLKIQPAKLEDSAVYLCASSFVAGTQYFGPGTRLTVL.

This clone was recorded once. The chain carries TRBV30 and TRBJ1-3; D uncertain. The germline V and J ends were trimmed by 1 base and 0 bases, with 13 bases remaining between them. Germline CDR1 GTSNPN, CDR2 SVGIG (reference sequence). The CDR3 extends over 16 amino acids. The CDR3, as DNA: TGTGCCTGGAGTGGACCGGGTCTCCGCTCTGGAAACACCATATATTTT. Its translation: CAWSGPGLRSGNTIYF. Using reference TRBV30 and TRBJ1-3 for the parts outside the CDR3, the full variable domain is SQTIHQWPATLVQPVGSPLSLECTVEGTSNPNLYWYRQAAGRGLQLLFYSVGIGQISSEVPQNLSASRPQDRQFILSSKKLLLSDSGFYLCAWSGPGLRSGNTIYFGEGSWLTVV.

The sample holds a few counts of this clone. The chain is built from TRBV4-2 and TRBJ1-2, with 10 bases fitting TRBD1. The ends lost 4 bases at V and 8 bases at J; junction bases unmatched: 13. The CDR3 contains 16 residues. CDR1 and CDR2 (germline): LGHNA, YNFKEQ. This CDR3 reads CASSPRTGGGIEGYTF. CDR3 DNA: TGTGCCAGCAGCCCCCGGACAGGGGGGGGAATTGAGGGCTACACCTTC.

The V gene is TRBV9, the J gene TRBJ2-1, with a weak D call TRBD2 (7 bases). This CDR3 spans 15 amino acids. V dropped 4 bases and J dropped 4 bases, with 15 bases sitting between them. Germline CDR1 reads SGDLS; CDR2 reads YYNGEE. CDR3 amino acids: CASSREGTNYNEQFF. In DNA form, the CDR3 reads TGTGCCAGCAGCAGGGAGGGGACAAATTACAATGAGCAGTTCTTC.